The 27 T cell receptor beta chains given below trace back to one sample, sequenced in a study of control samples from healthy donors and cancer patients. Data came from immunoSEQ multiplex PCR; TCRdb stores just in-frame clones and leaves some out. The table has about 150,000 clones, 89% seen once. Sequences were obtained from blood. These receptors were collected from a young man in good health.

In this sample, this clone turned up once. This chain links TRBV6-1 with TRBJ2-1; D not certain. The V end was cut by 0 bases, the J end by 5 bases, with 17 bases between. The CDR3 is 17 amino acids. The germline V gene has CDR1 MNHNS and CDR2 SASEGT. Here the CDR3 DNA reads TGTGCCAGCAGTGAAGCGATATTCGAAGACCTAAACAATGAGCAGTTCTTC. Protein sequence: CASSEAIFEDLNNEQFF.

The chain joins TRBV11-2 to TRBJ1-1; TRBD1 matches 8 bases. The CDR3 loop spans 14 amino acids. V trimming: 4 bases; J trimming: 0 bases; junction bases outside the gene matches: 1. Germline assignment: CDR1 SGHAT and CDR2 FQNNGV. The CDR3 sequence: CASSWTGLNTEAFF. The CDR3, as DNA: TGTGCCAGCAGCTGGACAGGGTTGAACACTGAAGCTTTCTTT. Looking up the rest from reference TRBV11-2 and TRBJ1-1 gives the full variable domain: EAGVAQSPRYKIIEKRQSVAFWCNPISGHATLYWYQQILGQGPKLLIQFQNNGVVDDSQLPKDRFSAERLKGVDSTLKIQPAKLEDSAVYLCASSWTGLNTEAFFGQGTRLTVV.

CDR3 bases: TGTGCCAGCAGTAGGACAGGGCTACACGAGCAGTACTTC. Translation gives CASSRTGLHEQYF. The chain employs TRBV6-6 and TRBJ2-7; TRBD1 matches at 8 bases. Germline V lookup: CDR1 MNHNY, CDR2 SVGAGI (reference sequence). Trimming took 5 bases from V and 5 from J; bases not matched to a gene: 5. This CDR3 is built from 13 residues.

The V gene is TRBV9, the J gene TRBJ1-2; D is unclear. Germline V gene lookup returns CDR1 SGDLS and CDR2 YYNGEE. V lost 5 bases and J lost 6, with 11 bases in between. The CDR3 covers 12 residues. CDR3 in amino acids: CASRKEGNGYTF. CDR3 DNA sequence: TGTGCCAGCAGGAAGGAAGGTAATGGCTACACCTTC.

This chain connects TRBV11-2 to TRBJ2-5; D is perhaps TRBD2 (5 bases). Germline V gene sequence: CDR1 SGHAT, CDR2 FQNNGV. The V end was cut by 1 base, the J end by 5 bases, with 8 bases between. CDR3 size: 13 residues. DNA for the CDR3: TGTGCCAGCAGCTTAGCGGGGTGGGAGACCCAGTACTTC. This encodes CASSLAGWETQYF.

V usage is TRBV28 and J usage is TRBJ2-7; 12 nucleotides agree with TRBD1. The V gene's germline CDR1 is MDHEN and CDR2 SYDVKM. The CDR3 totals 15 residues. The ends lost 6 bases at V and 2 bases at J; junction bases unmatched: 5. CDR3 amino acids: CASRGTGGAAYEQYF. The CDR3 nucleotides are TGTGCCAGCAGGGGGACAGGGGGCGCGGCCTACGAGCAGTACTTC.

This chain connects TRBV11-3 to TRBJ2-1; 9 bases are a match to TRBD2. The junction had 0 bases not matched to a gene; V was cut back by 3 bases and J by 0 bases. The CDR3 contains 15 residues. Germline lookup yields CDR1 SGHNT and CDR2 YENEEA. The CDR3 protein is CASSLTSGSYNEQFF. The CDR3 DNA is TGTGCCAGCAGCTTGACTAGCGGCTCCTACAATGAGCAGTTCTTC.

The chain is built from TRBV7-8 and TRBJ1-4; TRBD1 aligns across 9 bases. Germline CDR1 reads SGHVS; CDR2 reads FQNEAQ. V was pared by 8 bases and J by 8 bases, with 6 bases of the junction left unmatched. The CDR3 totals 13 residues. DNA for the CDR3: TGTGCCAGCGGGGACAGGGTAAAAGAAAAACTGTTTTTT. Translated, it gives CASGDRVKEKLFF.

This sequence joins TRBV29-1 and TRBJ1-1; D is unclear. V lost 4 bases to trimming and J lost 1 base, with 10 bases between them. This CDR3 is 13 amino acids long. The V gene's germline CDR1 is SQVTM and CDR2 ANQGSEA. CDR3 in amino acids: CSVGARRNTEAFF. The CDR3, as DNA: TGCAGCGTTGGGGCCCGGAGGAACACTGAAGCTTTCTTT. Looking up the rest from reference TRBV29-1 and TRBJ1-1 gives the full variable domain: SAVISQKPSRDICQRGTSLTIQCQVDSQVTMMFWYRQQPGQSLTLIATANQGSEATYESGFVIDKFPISRPNLTFSTLTVSNMSPEDSSIYLCSVGARRNTEAFFGQGTRLTVV.

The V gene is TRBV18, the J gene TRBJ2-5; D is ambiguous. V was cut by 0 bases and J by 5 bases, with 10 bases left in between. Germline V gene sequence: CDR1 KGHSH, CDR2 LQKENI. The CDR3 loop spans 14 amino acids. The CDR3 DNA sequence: TGTGCCAGCTCACCACCGGGCACGCCGGAGACCCAGTACTTC. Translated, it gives CASSPPGTPETQYF.

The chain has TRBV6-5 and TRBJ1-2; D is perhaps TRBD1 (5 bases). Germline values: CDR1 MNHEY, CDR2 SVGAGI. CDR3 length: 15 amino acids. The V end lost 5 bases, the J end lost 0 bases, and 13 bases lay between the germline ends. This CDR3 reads CASSRTPQTNYGYTF. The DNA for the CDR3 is TGTGCCAGCAGTCGGACACCACAGACTAACTATGGCTACACCTTC.

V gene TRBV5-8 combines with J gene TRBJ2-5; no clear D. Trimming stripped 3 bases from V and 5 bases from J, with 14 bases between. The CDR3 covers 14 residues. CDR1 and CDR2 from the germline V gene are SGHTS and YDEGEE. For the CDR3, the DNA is TGTGCCAGCAGCTCTAATTCTCAAACGGAGACCCAGTACTTC. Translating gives CASSSNSQTETQYF.

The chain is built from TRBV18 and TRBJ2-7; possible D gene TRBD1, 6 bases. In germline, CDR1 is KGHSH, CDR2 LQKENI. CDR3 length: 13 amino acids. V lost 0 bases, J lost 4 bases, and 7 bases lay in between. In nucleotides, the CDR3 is TGTGCCAGCTCACCACCAGGACAGTACGAGCAGTACTTC. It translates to CASSPPGQYEQYF.

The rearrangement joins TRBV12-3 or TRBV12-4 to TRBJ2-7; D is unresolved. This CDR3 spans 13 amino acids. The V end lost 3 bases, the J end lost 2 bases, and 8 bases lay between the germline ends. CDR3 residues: CASSFGRAYEQYF. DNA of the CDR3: TGTGCCAGCAGTTTCGGCAGAGCCTACGAGCAGTACTTC.

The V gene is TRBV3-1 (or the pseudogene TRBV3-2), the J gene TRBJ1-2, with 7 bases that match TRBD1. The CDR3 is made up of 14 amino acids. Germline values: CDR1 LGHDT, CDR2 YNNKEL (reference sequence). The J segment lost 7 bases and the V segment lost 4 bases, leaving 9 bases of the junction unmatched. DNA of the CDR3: TGTGCCAGCAGCCGTAAGACAGGGTTGGGTGGCTACACCTTC. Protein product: CASSRKTGLGGYTF.

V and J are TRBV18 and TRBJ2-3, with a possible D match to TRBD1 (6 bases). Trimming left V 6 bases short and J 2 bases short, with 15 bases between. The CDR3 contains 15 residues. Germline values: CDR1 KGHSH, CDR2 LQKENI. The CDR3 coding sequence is TGTGCCAGCTCGCCAACCGGACAGAACACAGATACGCAGTATTTT. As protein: CASSPTGQNTDTQYF.

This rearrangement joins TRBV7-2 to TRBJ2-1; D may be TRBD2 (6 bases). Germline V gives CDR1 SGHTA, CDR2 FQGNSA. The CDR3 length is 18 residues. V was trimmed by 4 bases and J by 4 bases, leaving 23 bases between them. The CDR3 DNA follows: TGTGCCAGCAGCTCCTCCTGGGCGGGGCTAGCGACGTACAATGAGCAGTTCTTC. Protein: CASSSSWAGLATYNEQFF.

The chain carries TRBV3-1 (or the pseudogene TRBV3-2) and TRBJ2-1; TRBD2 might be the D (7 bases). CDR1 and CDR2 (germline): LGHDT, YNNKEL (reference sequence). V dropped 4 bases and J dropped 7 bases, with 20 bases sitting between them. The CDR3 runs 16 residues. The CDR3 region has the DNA TGTGCCAGCAGCCCTCCCTGGGGGGGCGCGTGGAATGAGCAGTTCTTC. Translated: CASSPPWGGAWNEQFF.

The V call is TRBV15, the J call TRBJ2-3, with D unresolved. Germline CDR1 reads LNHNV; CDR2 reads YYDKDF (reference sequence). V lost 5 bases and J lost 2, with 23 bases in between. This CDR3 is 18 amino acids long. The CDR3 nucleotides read TGTGCCACCAGCGAAAATTGGGGAAATTCACGCCCCACAGATACGCAGTATTTT. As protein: CATSENWGNSRPTDTQYF. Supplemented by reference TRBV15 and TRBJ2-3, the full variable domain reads DAMVIQNPRYQVTQFGKPVTLSCSQTLNHNVMYWYQQKSSQAPKLLFHYYDKDFNNEADTPDNFQSRRPNTSFCFLDIRSPGLGDTAMYLCATSENWGNSRPTDTQYFGPGTRLTVL.

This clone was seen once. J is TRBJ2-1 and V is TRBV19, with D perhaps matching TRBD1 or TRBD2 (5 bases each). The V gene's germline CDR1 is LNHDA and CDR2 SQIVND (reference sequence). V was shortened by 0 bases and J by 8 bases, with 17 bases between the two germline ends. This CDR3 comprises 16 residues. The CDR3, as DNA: TGTGCCAGTAGTATAGATGGACGGGACCCTCGGGATGAGCAGTTCTTC. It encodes CASSIDGRDPRDEQFF.

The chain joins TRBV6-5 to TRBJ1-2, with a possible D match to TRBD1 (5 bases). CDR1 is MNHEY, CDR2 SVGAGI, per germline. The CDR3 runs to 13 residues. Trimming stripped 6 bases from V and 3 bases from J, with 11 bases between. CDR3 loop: CASSVTEYYGYTF. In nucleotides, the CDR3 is TGTGCCAGCAGCGTGACAGAATACTATGGCTACACCTTC.

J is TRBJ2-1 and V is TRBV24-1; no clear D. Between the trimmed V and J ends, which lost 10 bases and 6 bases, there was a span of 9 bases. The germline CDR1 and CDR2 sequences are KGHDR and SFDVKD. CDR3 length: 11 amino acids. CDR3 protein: CATSLGNEQFF. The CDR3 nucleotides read TGTGCCACGAGTCTGGGCAATGAGCAGTTCTTC.

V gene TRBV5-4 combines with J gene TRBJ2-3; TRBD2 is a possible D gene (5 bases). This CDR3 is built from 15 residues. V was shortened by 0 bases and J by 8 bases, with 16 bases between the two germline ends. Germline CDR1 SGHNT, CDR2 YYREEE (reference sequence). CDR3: CASSLAATRDGTQYF. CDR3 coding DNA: TGTGCCAGCAGCTTGGCAGCCACTAGGGATGGTACGCAGTATTTT.

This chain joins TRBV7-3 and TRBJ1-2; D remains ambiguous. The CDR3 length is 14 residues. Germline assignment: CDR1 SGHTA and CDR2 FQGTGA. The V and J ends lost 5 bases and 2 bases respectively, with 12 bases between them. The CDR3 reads CASSPGPENYGYTF. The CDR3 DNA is TGTGCCAGCAGCCCAGGACCGGAGAACTATGGCTACACCTTC.

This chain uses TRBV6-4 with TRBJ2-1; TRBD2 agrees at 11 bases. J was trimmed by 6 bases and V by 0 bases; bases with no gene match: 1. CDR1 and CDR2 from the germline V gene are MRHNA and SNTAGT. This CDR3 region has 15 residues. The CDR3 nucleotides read TGTGCCAGCAGTGACTCCACTAGCGGGAGCAATGAGCAGTTCTTC. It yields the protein CASSDSTSGSNEQFF.

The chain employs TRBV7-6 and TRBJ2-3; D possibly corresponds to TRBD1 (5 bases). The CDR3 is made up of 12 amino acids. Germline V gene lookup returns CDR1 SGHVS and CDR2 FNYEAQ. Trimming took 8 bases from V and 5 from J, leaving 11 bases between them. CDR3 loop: CASGYRGDTQYF. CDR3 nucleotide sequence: TGTGCCAGCGGCTATAGGGGAGATACGCAGTATTTT. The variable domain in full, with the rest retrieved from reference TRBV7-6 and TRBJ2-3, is GAGVSQSPRYKVTKRGQDVALRCDPISGHVSLYWYRQALGQGPEFLTYFNYEAQQDKSGLPNDRFSAERPEGSISTLTIQRTEQRDSAMYRCASGYRGDTQYFGPGTRLTVL.

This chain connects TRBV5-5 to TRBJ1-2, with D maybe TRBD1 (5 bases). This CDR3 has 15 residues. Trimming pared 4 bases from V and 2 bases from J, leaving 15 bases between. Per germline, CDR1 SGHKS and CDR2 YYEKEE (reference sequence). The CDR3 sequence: CASSPGAGGNYGYTF. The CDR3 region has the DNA TGTGCCAGCAGCCCCGGGGCAGGTGGCAACTATGGCTACACCTTC. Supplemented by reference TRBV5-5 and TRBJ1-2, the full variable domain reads DAGVTQSPTHLIKTRGQQVTLRCSPISGHKSVSWYQQVLGQGPQFIFQYYEKEERGRGNFPDRFSARQFPNYSSELNVNALLLGDSALYLCASSPGAGGNYGYTFGSGTRLTVV.